The 27 T cell receptor beta chains given below trace back to one sample, sequenced in a study of identical twins. One entry per CDR3 protein, called by TCRdb with MiXCR from the 5' RACE reads. The sample contains 1.5 million to 2 million distinct CDR3 sequences, less than 35% of which appear only once. The sequenced material came from cord blood. All receptors derive from a newborn girl in good health.

This clonotype has only one observation. V and J are TRBV24-1 and TRBJ1-2; 10 bases line up with TRBD1. V shed 5 bases, J shed 7 bases, and the junction held 9 bases outside the gene matches. Germline CDR1 and CDR2: KGHDR and SFDVKD. There are 15 residues in the CDR3. CDR3 nucleotide sequence: TGTGCCACCAGTGGTCGGGACAGGGGACAGGGTGGCTACACCTTC. Its protein product is CATSGRDRGQGGYTF.

The gene calls are TRBV12-3 or TRBV12-4 and TRBJ1-6; 10 bases align to TRBD1. This CDR3 spans 15 amino acids. The V and J ends lost 7 bases and 9 bases, in that order; junction bases with no gene match: 9. The CDR3 is CASNRSGQGSSPLHF. The CDR3 DNA is TGTGCCAGCAACAGATCGGGACAGGGGAGTTCACCCCTCCACTTT.

As regards this clonotype: The junction differs from germline at one of its ends, possibly a read error. This sequence joins TRBV12-3 or TRBV12-4 and TRBJ2-3, with D unresolved. This CDR3 is built from 13 residues. In DNA, the CDR3 is TGTACCAGCAGACCGCCTGGATCGGTTGCGCAGTATTTT. Encoded protein: CTSRPPGSVAQYF.

The chain carries TRBV6-1 and TRBJ1-2; D call uncertain. Germline V lookup: CDR1 MNHNS, CDR2 SASEGT. V was trimmed by 6 bases and J by 8 bases, leaving 10 bases between them. The CDR3 extends over 11 amino acids. The CDR3: CASSPVGGYTF. DNA of the CDR3: TGTGCCAGCAGCCCCGTGGGGGGCTACACCTTC.

The rearrangement uses TRBV12-3 or TRBV12-4 and TRBJ2-7; 8 nucleotides line up with TRBD1. CDR3 length: 15 residues. With V trimmed by 4 bases and J by 5 bases, 10 bases remained unmatched. CDR3 region: CASSWVPGGKDEQYF. CDR3 coding DNA: TGTGCCAGCAGTTGGGTGCCAGGGGGCAAGGACGAGCAGTACTTC.

This clonotype was picked up a small number of times. The genes are TRBV6-4 and TRBJ1-1, with 10 bases lining up with TRBD1. The V segment lost 6 bases and the J segment 8 bases; nucleotides outside the gene matches: 3. The CDR3 is 12 residues long. The germline gives CDR1 MRHNA, CDR2 SNTAGT. The CDR3 DNA reads as TGTGCCAGCAGCCGGACAGGGGGGGAAGCTTTCTTT. It translates to CASSRTGGEAFF.

The chain has TRBV20-1 and TRBJ2-1; 10 positions agree with TRBD2. The CDR3 totals 14 residues. V shed 1 base, J shed 7 bases, and the junction held 4 bases outside the gene matches. Germline lookup yields CDR1 DFQATT and CDR2 SNEGSKA (reference sequence). The CDR3 here is CSARVSGGINEQFF. DNA for the CDR3: TGCAGTGCTAGAGTTAGCGGGGGGATTAATGAGCAGTTCTTC.

V usage is TRBV20-1 and J usage is TRBJ2-7; 8 bases map to TRBD1. V was clipped by 7 bases and J by 3 bases; unmatched bases: 2. CDR1 is DFQATT and CDR2 is SNEGSKA in the germline V gene (reference sequence). This CDR3 spans 11 amino acids. This CDR3 is CSGQGYYEQYF. The DNA for the CDR3 is TGCAGTGGACAGGGGTACTACGAGCAGTACTTC.

V and J are TRBV29-1 and TRBJ1-1; tentative D call: TRBD1 (6 bases). V lost 3 bases, J lost 7 bases, and 12 bases lay in between. There are 12 residues in the CDR3. Germline CDR1 is SQVTM and CDR2 is ANQGSEA. The CDR3 DNA reads as TGCAGCGTTGAGGCCTACAGGGATGAAGCTTTCTTT. Translation gives CSVEAYRDEAFF.

The chain couples TRBV12-3 or TRBV12-4 to TRBJ1-1; no reliable D call. Trimming stripped 1 base from V and 10 bases from J, with 7 bases between. This CDR3 spans 11 amino acids. CDR3 protein: CASSLGETAFF. The CDR3 region has the DNA TGTGCCAGCAGTTTAGGGGAAACAGCTTTCTTT.

The rearrangement uses TRBV6-6 and TRBJ2-7; D might be TRBD2 (6 bases). The germline V gene encodes CDR1 MNHNY and CDR2 SVGAGI (reference sequence). CDR3 size: 15 residues. V lost 8 bases and J lost 7, with 24 bases in between. CDR3 loop: CASLARDGRGNEQYF. DNA of the CDR3: TGTGCCAGCCTAGCGCGGGATGGACGGGGGAATGAGCAGTACTTC.

This clonotype occurred a few times. The chain employs TRBV9 and TRBJ2-5; TRBD2 matches 7 bases. The V and J ends lost 3 bases and 2 bases, in that order; junction bases with no gene match: 7. The germline V gene has CDR1 SGDLS and CDR2 YYNGEE. The CDR3 is 15 amino acids. The CDR3 bases are TGTGCCAGCAGCGCTCTAGCGGAAGTACAAGAGACCCAGTACTTC. This translates into CASSALAEVQETQYF.

This clonotype was seen a single time. The chain couples TRBV14 to TRBJ2-1; 7 bases match TRBD2. Germline V lookup: CDR1 SGHDN, CDR2 FVKESK. V gave up 4 bases and J gave up 5 bases; unmatched junction bases: 8. This CDR3 has 15 residues. CDR3 DNA: TGTGCCAGCAGCCCCCAGCGGGGAACCCACAATGAGCAGTTCTTC. It encodes CASSPQRGTHNEQFF.

The V call is TRBV6-5, the J call TRBJ2-6, with D hard to call. This CDR3 region has 18 residues. The germline V and J ends were trimmed by 0 bases and 0 bases, with 12 bases remaining between them. Germline values: CDR1 MNHEY, CDR2 SVGAGI. CDR3 DNA sequence: TGTGCCAGCAGTTACTCGATTACAGCTTTCTCTGGGGCCAACGTCCTGACTTTC. Residues: CASSYSITAFSGANVLTF.

The CDR3 loop reads CASSSVRALYNEQFF. The CDR3 DNA follows: TGTGCCAGTAGTAGCGTCAGGGCGTTATACAATGAGCAGTTCTTC. The chain uses TRBV19 and TRBJ2-1; weak D call: TRBD1 (5 bases). The CDR3 contains 15 residues. Trimming left V 4 bases short and J 4 bases short, with 14 bases between. CDR1 and CDR2 (germline): LNHDA, SQIVND (reference sequence).

This clonotype was detected ten times or more. The CDR3 reads CASSEQGLGYEQYF. As DNA, the CDR3 is TGTGCCAGCAGTGAACAGGGTTTAGGCTACGAGCAGTACTTC. The chain employs TRBV25-1 and TRBJ2-7; TRBD1 is a possible D gene (5 bases). The CDR3 consists of 14 residues. Germline V gives CDR1 MGHDK, CDR2 SYGVNS. V was trimmed by 2 bases and J by 3 bases, leaving 11 bases between them.

This clonotype was recorded many times. The chain recombines TRBV5-1 with TRBJ1-2; the D gene is possibly TRBD1 (5 bases). Germline V gene sequence: CDR1 SGHRS, CDR2 YFSETQ. Trimming left V 1 base short and J 0 bases short, with 7 bases between. The CDR3 loop spans 14 amino acids. CDR3 coding DNA: TGCGCCAGCAGCTTGTCGGGACCTAACTATGGCTACACCTTC. Amino acids: CASSLSGPNYGYTF.

This sequence joins TRBV11-3 and TRBJ1-1; 8 bases fit TRBD1. The CDR3 is made up of 13 amino acids. CDR1 and CDR2 (germline): SGHNT, YENEEA. After removal of 5 bases from V and 5 bases from J, the junction contained 4 bases not matched to a gene. The CDR3 loop reads CASSRQGTTEAFF. CDR3 DNA sequence: TGTGCCAGCAGCCGACAGGGGACGACTGAAGCTTTCTTT.

The chain links TRBV19 to TRBJ2-7; 8 positions agree with TRBD2. TRBJ2-5 explains the end of the DNA better; the J call may be wrong. The CDR3 is 15 residues long. Germline V gene data show CDR1 as LNHDA and CDR2 as SQIVND (reference sequence). The CDR3 reads CASSIRGGSRETQYF. In DNA form, the CDR3 reads TGTGCCAGTAGTATCCGGGGGGGATCAAGAGAGACCCAGTACTTC.

This chain joins TRBV20-1 and TRBJ2-1, with TRBD2 identical over 10 bases. Germline V gives CDR1 DFQATT, CDR2 SNEGSKA (reference sequence). The CDR3 covers 14 residues. J was trimmed by 1 base and V by 8 bases; bases with no gene match: 5. Written as DNA, the CDR3 is TGCAGTCCTCATAGCGGGAGGTCCTACAATGAGCAGTTCTTC. Translated: CSPHSGRSYNEQFF.

This clonotype was found a few times. The chain combines TRBV9 with TRBJ2-1; 8 bases align to TRBD1. The CDR3 length is 14 residues. Germline loops: CDR1 SGDLS, CDR2 YYNGEE. With V trimmed by 3 bases and J by 7 bases, 6 bases remained unmatched. CDR3 sequence: CASSGDRGGNEQFF. DNA of the CDR3: TGTGCCAGCAGCGGAGACAGGGGTGGGAATGAGCAGTTCTTC.

Comment on this clonotype: Its ends do not fully match the called genes, so a read error is possible. This chain connects TRBV20-1 to TRBJ2-5, with 15 bases fitting TRBD2. The DNA end is a closer match to TRBJ2-7, so the J assignment may be wrong. The CDR3 spans 16 residues. Germline lookup yields CDR1 DFQATT and CDR2 SNEGSKA (reference sequence). The CDR3 is CGARGGTSGRLNEQYF. The CDR3 DNA reads as TGCGGTGCTAGAGGCGGGACTAGCGGGAGGCTTAACGAGCAGTACTTC.

This chain links TRBV20-1 with TRBJ2-5; tentatively, D is TRBD2 (6 bases). CDR1 is DFQATT, CDR2 SNEGSKA, per germline (reference sequence). V was pared by 0 bases and J by 11 bases, with 22 bases between. The length of the CDR3 is 15 residues. CDR3 amino acids: CSARDPGVSYNEQYF. CDR3 bases: TGCAGTGCTAGAGATCCGGGGGTGTCCTACAATGAGCAGTACTTC.

CDR3 residues: CASIQANTEAFF. For the CDR3, the DNA is TGTGCCAGCATTCAGGCGAACACTGAAGCTTTCTTT. The chain employs TRBV2 and TRBJ1-1; no clear D gene. This CDR3 is built from 12 residues. CDR1 is SNHLY, CDR2 FYNNEI, per germline. The ends were cut back, 7 bases at V and 1 base at J, with 7 bases in the middle. The variable domain in full, completed from reference TRBV2 and TRBJ1-1, reads EPEVTQTPSHQVTQMGQEVILRCVPISNHLYFYWYRQILGQKVEFLVSFYNNEISEKSEIFDDQFSVERPDGSNFTLKIRSTKLEDSAMYFCASIQANTEAFFGQGTRLTVV.

This clonotype has a handful of counts. The rearrangement joins TRBV2 to TRBJ2-3; D perhaps matches TRBD2 (6 bases). The ends were cut back, 8 bases at V and 0 bases at J, with 12 bases in the middle. Germline CDR1 is SNHLY and CDR2 is FYNNEI. This CDR3 is 14 amino acids long. DNA for the CDR3: TGTGCCAGCCGGGACTTATCTAGCACAGATACGCAGTATTTT. It codes for CASRDLSSTDTQYF.

Notes on this clonotype: A read error may explain this, as a much larger clone is one base away. This chain connects TRBV12-3 or TRBV12-4 to TRBJ2-1; weak D call: TRBD1 (5 bases). Near its end, the DNA agrees better with TRBJ2-7, so the J call may be wrong. This CDR3 region has 14 residues. The CDR3 nucleotides read TGTGCCAGCAGTTTAGCGGGGCCCTACAATGAGCAGTACTTC. It is translated as CASSLAGPYNEQYF.

This rearrangement joins TRBV24-1 to TRBJ2-3; D is unresolved. The CDR3 contains 13 residues. Trimming pared 2 bases from V and 8 bases from J, leaving 10 bases between. Germline CDR1 KGHDR, CDR2 SFDVKD. The CDR3 is CATSDSTRLTQYF. The CDR3 DNA follows: TGTGCCACCAGTGATTCGACCCGCCTTACGCAGTATTTT.